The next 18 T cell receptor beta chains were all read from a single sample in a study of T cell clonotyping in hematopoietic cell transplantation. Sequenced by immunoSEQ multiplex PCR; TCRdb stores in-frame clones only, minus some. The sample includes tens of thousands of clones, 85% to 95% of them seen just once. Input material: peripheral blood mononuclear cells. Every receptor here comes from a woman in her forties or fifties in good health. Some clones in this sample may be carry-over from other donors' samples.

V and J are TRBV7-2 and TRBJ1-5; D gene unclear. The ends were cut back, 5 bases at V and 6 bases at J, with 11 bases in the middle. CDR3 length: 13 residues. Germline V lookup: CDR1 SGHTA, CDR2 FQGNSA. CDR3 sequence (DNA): TGTGCCAGCAGCGCGGGTTCTCTTCAGCCCCAGCATTTT. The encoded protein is CASSAGSLQPQHF.

CDR3 in DNA: TGTGCCAGCAGTGAAATAGGAGACTACGAGCAGTACTTC. Encoded protein: CASSEIGDYEQYF. The J gene is TRBJ2-7, the V gene TRBV25-1; no clear D gene. Deletions cut 2 bases from V and 3 bases from J, with 8 bases between. The CDR3 runs to 13 residues. CDR1 is MGHDK and CDR2 is SYGVNS in the germline V gene.

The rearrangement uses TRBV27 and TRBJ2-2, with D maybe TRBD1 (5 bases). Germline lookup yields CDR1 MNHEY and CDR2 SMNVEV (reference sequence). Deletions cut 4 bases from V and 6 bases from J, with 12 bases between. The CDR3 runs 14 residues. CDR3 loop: CASSSSGLPGELFF. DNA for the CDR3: TGTGCCAGCAGTTCCTCAGGGTTACCCGGGGAGCTGTTTTTT.

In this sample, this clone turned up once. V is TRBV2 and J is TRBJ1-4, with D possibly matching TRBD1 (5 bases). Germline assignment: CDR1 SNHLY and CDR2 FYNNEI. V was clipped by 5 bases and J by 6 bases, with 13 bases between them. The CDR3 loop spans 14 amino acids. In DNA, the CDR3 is TGTGCCAGCAGTCTGACAGTTGTCGATGAAAAACTGTTTTTT. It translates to CASSLTVVDEKLFF.

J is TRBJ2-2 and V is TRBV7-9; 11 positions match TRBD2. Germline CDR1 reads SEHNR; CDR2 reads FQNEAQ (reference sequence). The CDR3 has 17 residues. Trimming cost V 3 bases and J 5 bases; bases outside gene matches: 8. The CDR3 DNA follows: TGTGCCAGCAGCTTGCGTAGCGGGGGGGCGAGGACCGGGGAGCTGTTTTTT. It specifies CASSLRSGGARTGELFF.

CDR3 coding DNA: TGTGCCAGCAGCTTGGCCGGTCTAGCGGGGGGGCGGGAGACCCAGTACTTC. It yields the protein CASSLAGLAGGRETQYF. The chain couples TRBV5-4 to TRBJ2-5; 12 bases map to TRBD2. V gave up 0 bases and J gave up 5 bases; unmatched junction bases: 8. Per the germline V gene, CDR1 is SGHNT and CDR2 is YYREEE (reference sequence). This CDR3 has 17 residues.

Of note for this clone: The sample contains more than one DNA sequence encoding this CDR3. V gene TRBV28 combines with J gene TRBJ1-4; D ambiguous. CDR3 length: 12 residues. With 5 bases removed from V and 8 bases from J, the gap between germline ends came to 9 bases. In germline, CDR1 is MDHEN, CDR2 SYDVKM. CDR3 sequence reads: CASSLGGEKLFF. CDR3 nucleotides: TGTGCCAGCAGTCTAGGTGGGGAAAAACTGTTTTTT. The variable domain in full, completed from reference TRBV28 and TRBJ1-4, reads DVKVTQSSRYLVKRTGEKVFLECVQDMDHENMFWYRQDPGLGLRLIYFSYDVKMKEKGDIPEGYSVSREKKERFSLILESASTNQTSMYLCASSLGGEKLFFGSGTQLSVL.

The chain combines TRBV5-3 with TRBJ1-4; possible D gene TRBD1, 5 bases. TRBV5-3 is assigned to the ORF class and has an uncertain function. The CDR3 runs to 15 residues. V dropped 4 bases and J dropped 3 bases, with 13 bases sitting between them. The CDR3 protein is CARSPGGVANEKLFF. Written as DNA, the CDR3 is TGTGCCAGAAGCCCCGGGGGGGTGGCTAATGAAAAACTGTTTTTT.

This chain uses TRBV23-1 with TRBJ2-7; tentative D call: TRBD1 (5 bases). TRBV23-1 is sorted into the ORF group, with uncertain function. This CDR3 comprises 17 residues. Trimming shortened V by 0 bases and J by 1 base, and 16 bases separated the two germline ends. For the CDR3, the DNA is TGCGCCAGCAGTCAATCCCCGAGCCCAGGGATTTCCTACGAGCAGTACTTC. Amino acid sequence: CASSQSPSPGISYEQYF.

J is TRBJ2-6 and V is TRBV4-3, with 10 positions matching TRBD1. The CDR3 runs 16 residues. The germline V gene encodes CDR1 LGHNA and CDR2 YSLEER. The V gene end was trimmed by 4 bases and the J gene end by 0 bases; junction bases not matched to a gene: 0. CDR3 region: CASSRTGGSGANVLTF. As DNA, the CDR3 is TGCGCCAGCAGCCGGACAGGGGGCTCTGGGGCCAACGTCCTGACTTTC.

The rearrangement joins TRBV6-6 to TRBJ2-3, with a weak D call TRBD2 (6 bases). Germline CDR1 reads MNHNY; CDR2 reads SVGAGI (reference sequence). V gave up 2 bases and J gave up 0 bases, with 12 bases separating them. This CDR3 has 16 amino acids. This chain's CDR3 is CASSYVVGTSTDTQYF. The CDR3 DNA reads TGTGCCAGCAGTTACGTTGTGGGGACTAGCACAGATACGCAGTATTTT.

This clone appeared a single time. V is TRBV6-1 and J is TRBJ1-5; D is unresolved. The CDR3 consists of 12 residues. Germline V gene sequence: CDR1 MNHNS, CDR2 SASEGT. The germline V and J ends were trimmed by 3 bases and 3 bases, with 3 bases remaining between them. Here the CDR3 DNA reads TGTGCCAGCAGTGACCCCAATCAGCCCCAGCATTTT. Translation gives CASSDPNQPQHF.

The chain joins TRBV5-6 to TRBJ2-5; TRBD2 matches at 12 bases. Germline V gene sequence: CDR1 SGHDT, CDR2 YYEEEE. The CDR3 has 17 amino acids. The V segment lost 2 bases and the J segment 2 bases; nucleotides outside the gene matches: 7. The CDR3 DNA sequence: TGTGCCAGCAGCTTCCGGACTAGCGGGGTTCGGCAAGAGACCCAGTACTTC. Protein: CASSFRTSGVRQETQYF. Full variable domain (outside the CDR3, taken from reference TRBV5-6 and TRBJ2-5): DAGVTQSPTHLIKTRGQQVTLRCSPKSGHDTVSWYQQALGQGPQFIFQYYEEEERQRGNFPDRFSGHQFPNYSSELNVNALLLGDSALYLCASSFRTSGVRQETQYFGPGTRLLVL.

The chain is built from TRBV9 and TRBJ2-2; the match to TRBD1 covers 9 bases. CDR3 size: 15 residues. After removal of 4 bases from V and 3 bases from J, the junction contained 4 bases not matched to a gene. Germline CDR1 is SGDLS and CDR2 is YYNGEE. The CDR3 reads CASSLRQGDTGELFF. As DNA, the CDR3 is TGTGCCAGCAGCCTAAGACAGGGGGACACCGGGGAGCTGTTTTTT.

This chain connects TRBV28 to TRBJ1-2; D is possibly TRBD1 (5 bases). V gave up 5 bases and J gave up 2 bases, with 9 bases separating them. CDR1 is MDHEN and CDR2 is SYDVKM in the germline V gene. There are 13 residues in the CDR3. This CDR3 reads CASSPGHNYGYTF. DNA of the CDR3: TGTGCCAGCAGTCCTGGACACAACTATGGCTACACCTTC.

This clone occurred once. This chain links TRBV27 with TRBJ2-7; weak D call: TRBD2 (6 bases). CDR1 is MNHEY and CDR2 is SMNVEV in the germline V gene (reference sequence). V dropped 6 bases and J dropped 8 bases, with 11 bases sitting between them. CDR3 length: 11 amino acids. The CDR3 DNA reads TGTGCCAGCAGGGCCGGGGGAAAGCAGTACTTC. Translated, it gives CASRAGGKQYF.

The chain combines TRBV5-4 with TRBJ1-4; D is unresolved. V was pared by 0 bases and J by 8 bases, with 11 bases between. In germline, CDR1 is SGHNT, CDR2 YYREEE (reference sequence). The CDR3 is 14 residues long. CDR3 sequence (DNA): TGTGCCAGCAGCTTGGGAGACGAAATCGAAAAACTGTTTTTT. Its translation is CASSLGDEIEKLFF.

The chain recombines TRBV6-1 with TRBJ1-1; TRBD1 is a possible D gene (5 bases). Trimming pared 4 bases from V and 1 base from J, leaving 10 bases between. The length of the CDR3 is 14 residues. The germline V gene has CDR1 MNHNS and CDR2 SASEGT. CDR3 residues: CASSAGHENTEAFF. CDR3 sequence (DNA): TGTGCCAGCAGTGCCGGACACGAGAACACTGAAGCTTTCTTT.